This T cell receptor beta chain was captured in a study of hypomethylating agent response in myelodysplastic syndrome. Germline CDR1 and CDR2: MGHRA and YSYEKL. There are 15 residues in the CDR3. V dropped 2 bases and J dropped 6; count of bases not matched to a gene: 7. Profiling relied on immunoSEQ multiplex PCR, and the TCRdb table lists in-frame clones only, not all of them. The sample yields about 4,000 clones, 85% to 90% seen once. This sequence originates from a human donor with myelodysplastic syndrome. The chain has TRBV4-1 and TRBJ1-5; 7 bases align to TRBD1. The sample consisted of bone marrow, taken before or after starting hypomethylating agent treatment for myelodysplastic syndrome (not recorded which). The CDR3 region is CASSQNHGTAQPQHF. DNA for the CDR3: TGCGCCAGCAGCCAAAACCACGGGACAGCTCAGCCCCAGCATTTT.